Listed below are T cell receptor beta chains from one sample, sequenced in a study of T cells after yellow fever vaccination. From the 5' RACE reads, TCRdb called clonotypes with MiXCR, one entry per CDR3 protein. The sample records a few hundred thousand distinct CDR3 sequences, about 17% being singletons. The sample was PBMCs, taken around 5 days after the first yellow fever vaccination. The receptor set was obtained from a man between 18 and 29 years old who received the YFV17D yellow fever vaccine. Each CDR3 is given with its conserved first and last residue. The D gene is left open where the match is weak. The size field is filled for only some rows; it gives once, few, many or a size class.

DNA: TGCGGGGGGCCAGGGGTCAACCCGGCCACCGGGGAGCTGTTTTTT
CDR3: CGGPGVNPATGELFF
size: -
D: -
J: TRBJ2-2
V: TRBV20-1

DNA: TGTGCCAGCAGCTCCCGACTAGCGGGGGGCTACTACGAGCAGTACTTC
CDR3: CASSSRLAGGYYEQYF
size: -
D: TRBD2
J: TRBJ2-7
V: TRBV5-6

DNA: TGTGCCAGCTTCGGGGTCGGACTACGCACAGATACGCAGTATTTT
CDR3: CASFGVGLRTDTQYF
size: -
D: -
J: TRBJ2-3
V: TRBV7-8

DNA: TGCAGTGCTAGGGTGAGGGGAAGCAATCAGCCCCAGCATTTT
CDR3: CSARVRGSNQPQHF
size: -
D: -
J: TRBJ1-5
V: TRBV20-1

DNA: TGTGCCAGCAGTTGGGTCGCGAACACCGGGGAGCTGTTTTTT
CDR3: CASSWVANTGELFF
size: few
D: -
J: TRBJ2-2
V: TRBV12-3/TRBV12-4

DNA: TGTGCCAGCAGCCGAACAGGGTTACGAGATACGCAGTATTTT
CDR3: CASSRTGLRDTQYF
size: -
D: -
J: TRBJ2-3
V: TRBV7-3

DNA: TGTGCCAGCAGTTTCGACAGGGGGAGAGGCGAGACCCAGTACTTC
CDR3: CASSFDRGRGETQYF
size: few
D: TRBD1
J: TRBJ2-5
V: TRBV7-2

DNA: TGTGCCAGCAGTTACTCGCCTCTACGACCCTACGAGCAGTACTTC
CDR3: CASSYSPLRPYEQYF
size: many
D: -
J: TRBJ2-7
V: TRBV6-5

DNA: TGTGCCAGCAGTTTCCCGGGAAGGGCATGGCCCCAGCATTTT
CDR3: CASSFPGRAWPQHF
size: -
D: -
J: TRBJ1-5
V: TRBV12-3/TRBV12-4

DNA: TGTGCCAGCAGCTTGCAGGTTAGCGGGACCAACCCGTACAATGAGCAGTTCTTC
CDR3: CASSLQVSGTNPYNEQFF
size: -
D: TRBD2
J: TRBJ2-1
V: TRBV5-6

DNA: TGTGCCAGCCGCAAGGAGCTGGCAGAGACCCAGTACTTC
CDR3: CASRKELAETQYF
size: -
D: -
J: TRBJ2-5
V: TRBV7-9

DNA: TGTGCCAGCAGCTTATTTCCTGGGACTAGAAATGAGCAGTTCTTC
CDR3: CASSLFPGTRNEQFF
size: -
D: TRBD2
J: TRBJ2-1
V: TRBV7-3

DNA: TGCGCCAGCAGGCCTAATTCCGGCGAGCAGTACTTC
CDR3: CASRPNSGEQYF
size: few
D: -
J: TRBJ2-7
V: TRBV5-1

DNA: TGTGCCAGTAGTATGGGGGCGGGCGAGCAGTACTTC
CDR3: CASSMGAGEQYF
size: -
D: -
J: TRBJ2-7
V: TRBV19

DNA: TGTGCCAGCAGCCTAGGTAGCGGGGGGGTCGAGCAGTACTTC
CDR3: CASSLGSGGVEQYF
size: few
D: TRBD2
J: TRBJ2-7
V: TRBV6-1

DNA: TGTGCCATCAGTGCGACAGAGTCGAACACCGGGGAGCTGTTTTTT
CDR3: CAISATESNTGELFF
size: few
D: -
J: TRBJ2-2
V: TRBV10-3

DNA: TGTGCCAGCAGTTACCTCAACACCCTGGGTGGCGAGCAGTACTTC
CDR3: CASSYLNTLGGEQYF
size: -
D: -
J: TRBJ2-7
V: TRBV6-2/TRBV6-3

DNA: TGTGCCAGCAGACCAGGCAGACAGGGCGTCACTGAAGCTTTCTTT
CDR3: CASRPGRQGVTEAFF
size: -
D: TRBD1
J: TRBJ1-1
V: TRBV6-2/TRBV6-3

DNA: TGTGCCAGTACCCATGGGCGGGCGAACACTGAAGCTTTCTTT
CDR3: CASTHGRANTEAFF
size: few
D: -
J: TRBJ1-1
V: TRBV19

DNA: TGTGCCAGCAGTTACTCGGGACCGCACCACGAGCAGTACTTC
CDR3: CASSYSGPHHEQYF
size: few
D: -
J: TRBJ2-7
V: TRBV6-5

DNA: TGCAGTGCCGTAGCAGGCACGCAGTATTTT
CDR3: CSAVAGTQYF
size: once
D: -
J: TRBJ2-3
V: TRBV20-1

DNA: TGTGCCAGTAGTATTTCGTGGGCCGGGGAGCTGTTTTTT
CDR3: CASSISWAGELFF
size: few
D: -
J: TRBJ2-2
V: TRBV19

DNA: TGTGCCAGCGGCAGGGGGGTTATGGATGGCTACACCTTC
CDR3: CASGRGVMDGYTF
size: -
D: TRBD1
J: TRBJ1-2
V: TRBV7-9

DNA: TGTGCCAGCAGCCTGGGGGTCACTGAAGCTTTCTTT
CDR3: CASSLGVTEAFF
size: many
D: -
J: TRBJ1-1
V: TRBV5-6

DNA: TGTGCCAGCAGCTTAGCCGCACCAGTGGGAACCGGGGAGCTGTTTTTT
CDR3: CASSLAAPVGTGELFF
size: many
D: -
J: TRBJ2-2
V: TRBV7-6

DNA: TGTGCCAGCAGTGAGACCCAGGGGGCGGATGAGCAGTTCTTC
CDR3: CASSETQGADEQFF
size: -
D: TRBD1
J: TRBJ2-1
V: TRBV6-4

DNA: TGTGCCAGCAGTGACAGGACGGGAGATACGCAGTATTTT
CDR3: CASSDRTGDTQYF
size: -
D: -
J: TRBJ2-3
V: TRBV6-4

DNA: TGTGCCAGCAGCCGGGTGGGGGGCACAGATACGCAGTATTTT
CDR3: CASSRVGGTDTQYF
size: many
D: -
J: TRBJ2-3
V: TRBV12-3/TRBV12-4

DNA: TGTGCCAGCAGCTTATTAGGGACAGGGCACGAGCAGTACTTC
CDR3: CASSLLGTGHEQYF
size: few
D: TRBD1
J: TRBJ2-7
V: TRBV7-7